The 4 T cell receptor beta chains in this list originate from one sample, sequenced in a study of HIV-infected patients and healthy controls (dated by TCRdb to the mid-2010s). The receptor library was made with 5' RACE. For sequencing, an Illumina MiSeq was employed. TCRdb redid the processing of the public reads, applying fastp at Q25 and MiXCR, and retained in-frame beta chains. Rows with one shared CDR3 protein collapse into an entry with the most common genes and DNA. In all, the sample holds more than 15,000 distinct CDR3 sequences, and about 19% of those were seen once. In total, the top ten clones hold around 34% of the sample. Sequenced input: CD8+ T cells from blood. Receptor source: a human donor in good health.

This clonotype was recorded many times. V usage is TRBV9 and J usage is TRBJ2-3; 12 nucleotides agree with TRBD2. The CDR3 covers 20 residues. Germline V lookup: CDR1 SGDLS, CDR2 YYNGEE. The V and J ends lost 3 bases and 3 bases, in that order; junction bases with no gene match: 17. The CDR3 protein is CASSAYSGSLAGGMTDTQYF. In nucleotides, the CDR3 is TGTGCCAGCAGCGCATACTCAGGGAGCCTAGCGGGGGGGATGACAGATACGCAGTATTTT.

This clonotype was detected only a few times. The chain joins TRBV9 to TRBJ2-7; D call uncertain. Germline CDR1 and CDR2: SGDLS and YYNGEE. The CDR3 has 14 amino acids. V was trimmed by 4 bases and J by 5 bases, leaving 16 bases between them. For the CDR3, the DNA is TGTGCCAGCAGCATGAGTAACTCGGCACACGAGCAGTACTTC. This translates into CASSMSNSAHEQYF.

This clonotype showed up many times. CDR3 nucleotides: TGTGCCAGCAGCTTCACCCTAGCGGGAGGTTTCGAGCAGTACTTC. Protein sequence: CASSFTLAGGFEQYF. The chain joins TRBV7-9 to TRBJ2-7; 11 positions agree with TRBD2. The germline V gene encodes CDR1 SEHNR and CDR2 FQNEAQ (reference sequence). CDR3 length equals 15 residues. Germline trimming cut 3 bases from V and 6 bases from J; bases unmatched to any gene: 7.

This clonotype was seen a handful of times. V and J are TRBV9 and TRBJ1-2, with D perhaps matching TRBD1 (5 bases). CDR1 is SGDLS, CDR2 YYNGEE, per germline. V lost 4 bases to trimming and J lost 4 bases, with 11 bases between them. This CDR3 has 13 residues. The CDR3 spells CASSHRDAYGYTF. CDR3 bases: TGTGCCAGCAGCCACCGGGACGCCTATGGCTACACCTTC.